One sample yielded the 20 T cell receptor beta chains listed below, sequenced in a study of cytomegalovirus exposure and HLA in healthy donors. The primer mix had 60 Vbeta and 13 Jbeta primers. Repertoires were generated with immunoSEQ multiplex PCR, while TCRdb's copy carries only in-frame clones and drops some. There are around 190,000 clones in the sample; roughly four fifths occur only once, and about 2.1% lies in the top ten. The sequencing input was PBMCs. The receptors were sampled from a man aged 25-40 years in good health and CMV-seronegative.

The CDR3 DNA reads as TGTGCCAGCAGTTACGCGGGGACTGAAGCTTTCTTT. It encodes CASSYAGTEAFF. The chain employs TRBV6-5 and TRBJ1-1; D is ambiguous. This CDR3 contains 12 residues. The germline CDR1 and CDR2 sequences are MNHEY and SVGAGI. Trimming cost V 2 bases and J 5 bases, with 6 bases left between them.

This chain links TRBV6-1 with TRBJ2-7, with D possibly TRBD1 on 6 matching bases. Germline CDR1 MNHNS, CDR2 SASEGT. Trimming removed 4 bases from V and 3 bases from J, with 13 bases in between. This CDR3 spans 14 amino acids. CDR3 loop: CASSVGQEYYEQYF. The CDR3 DNA follows: TGTGCCAGCAGTGTGGGACAAGAGTACTACGAGCAGTACTTC.

The rearrangement joins TRBV10-2 to TRBJ2-7; 12 bases agree with TRBD2. In germline, CDR1 is WSHSY, CDR2 SAAADI. V was clipped by 4 bases and J by 5 bases; unmatched bases: 3. CDR3 length equals 14 residues. CDR3 sequence (DNA): TGCGCCAGCAGTGGACTAGCGGGAGCCAACGAGCAGTACTTC. The encoded protein is CASSGLAGANEQYF.

Concerning this clone: Mismatch with germline at one junction end may stem from a read error. The chain couples TRBV29-1 to TRBJ2-7, with 7 bases lining up with TRBD2. Germline V gene lookup returns CDR1 SQVTM and CDR2 ANQGSEA. The CDR3 totals 15 residues. Here the CDR3 reads CSVEGLRESSYGQYF. As DNA, the CDR3 is TGCAGCGTTGAGGGGTTGCGGGAGTCTTCCTACGGGCAGTACTTC.

A single count supports this clone. The CDR3 region has the DNA TGTGCCAGCAGGCGACTAGCGGGAGGCCCAGATACGCAGTATTTT. Amino acid sequence: CASRRLAGGPDTQYF. This sequence joins TRBV6-4 and TRBJ2-3, with 13 bases fitting TRBD2. The CDR3 runs to 15 residues. Germline values: CDR1 MRHNA, CDR2 SNTAGT. Germline trimming cut 6 bases from V and 4 bases from J; bases unmatched to any gene: 4.

The rearrangement uses TRBV5-4 and TRBJ1-4; D is perhaps TRBD1 (6 bases). This CDR3 comprises 16 residues. V was shortened by 0 bases and J by 3 bases, with 12 bases between the two germline ends. Per the germline V gene, CDR1 is SGHNT and CDR2 is YYREEE (reference sequence). CDR3 sequence (DNA): TGTGCCAGCAGCTTGGGAGGGACAAAGGCTAATGAAAAACTGTTTTTT. It encodes CASSLGGTKANEKLFF.

The CDR3 loop reads CASSHRGPYEQYF. The CDR3 DNA reads TGTGCCAGCAGTCACAGGGGTCCCTACGAGCAGTACTTC. V is TRBV6-5 and J is TRBJ2-7; TRBD1 aligns across 7 bases. The junction had 3 bases not matched to a gene; V was cut back by 5 bases and J by 2 bases. Per germline, CDR1 MNHEY and CDR2 SVGAGI. The CDR3 sequence is 13 residues long.

The chain combines TRBV11-3 with TRBJ1-1, with D possibly TRBD1 on 5 matching bases. The CDR3 spans 15 residues. Germline V lookup: CDR1 SGHNT, CDR2 YENEEA. Trimming cost V 3 bases and J 0 bases, with 11 bases left between them. The CDR3 sequence is CASSLGGVMNTEAFF. As DNA, the CDR3 is TGTGCCAGCAGCTTGGGGGGAGTGATGAACACTGAAGCTTTCTTT. Full variable domain (outside the CDR3, taken from reference TRBV11-3 and TRBJ1-1): EAGVVQSPRYKIIEKKQPVAFWCNPISGHNTLYWYLQNLGQGPELLIRYENEEAVDDSQLPKDRFSAERLKGVDSTLKIQPAELGDSAVYLCASSLGGVMNTEAFFGQGTRLTVV.

The chain employs TRBV11-2 and TRBJ1-1; 7 bases match TRBD1. CDR1 is SGHAT and CDR2 is FQNNGV in the germline V gene. Trimming cost V 5 bases and J 8 bases; bases outside gene matches: 5. The CDR3 loop spans 12 amino acids. CDR3 protein: CASSPTGEEAFF. CDR3 bases: TGTGCCAGCAGCCCAACAGGGGAAGAAGCTTTCTTT.

The chain employs TRBV11-3 and TRBJ1-2, with D tentatively TRBD1 (6 bases). CDR1 is SGHNT and CDR2 is YENEEA in the germline V gene. The V end lost 1 base, the J end lost 10 bases, and 13 bases lay between the germline ends. This CDR3 has 13 amino acids. In DNA form, the CDR3 reads TGTGCCAGCAGCTTAGTCGACAGGAAAAACTACACCTTC. Its translation is CASSLVDRKNYTF.

The J gene is TRBJ2-1, the V gene TRBV6-5; 10 nucleotides match TRBD2. This CDR3 has 15 amino acids. Trimming at V came to 6 bases and at J to 6 bases, leaving 8 bases not matched to a gene. Germline V gene data show CDR1 as MNHEY and CDR2 as SVGAGI. CDR3 bases: TGTGCCAGCAGGGGTCTAGCGGGAGAGGGCAATGAGCAGTTCTTC. Its protein product is CASRGLAGEGNEQFF.

The genes are TRBV11-1 and TRBJ2-3, with TRBD2 as a possible D gene (6 bases). The germline gives CDR1 SGHAT, CDR2 FQDESV (reference sequence). This CDR3 region has 15 residues. The V end was cut by 2 bases, the J end by 2 bases, with 11 bases between. The CDR3 sequence is CASSLPPGDTDTQYF. The DNA for the CDR3 is TGTGCCAGCAGCTTACCCCCGGGGGACACAGATACGCAGTATTTT.

This chain joins TRBV11-3 and TRBJ2-1; TRBD2 agrees at 8 bases. The CDR3 runs 16 residues. V trimming: 5 bases; J trimming: 7 bases; junction bases outside the gene matches: 13. CDR1 SGHNT and CDR2 YENEEA come from the germline V gene. The CDR3 DNA reads as TGTGCCAGCAGCCGGGGGGCGAGCGGGAGTTGGAATGAGCAGTTCTTC. Translated: CASSRGASGSWNEQFF.

This clone was counted once. The chain recombines TRBV21-1 with TRBJ2-1; TRBD2 was called by the table and not checked on the DNA. TRBV21-1 represents a pseudogene. The CDR3 runs 18 residues. The CDR3 spells CASSSPLAGYSSYNEQFF. The CDR3 DNA reads TGTGCCAGCAGCTCCCCCCTAGCGGGATATAGCTCCTACAATGAGCAGTTCTTC.

This clone was observed a single time. CDR3 DNA: TGTGCCAGCAGTTACAGGGGGCCGGAATCTGGAAACACCATATATTTT. Its protein is CASSYRGPESGNTIYF. V gene TRBV6-5 combines with J gene TRBJ1-3; 7 nucleotides align to TRBD1. V was pared by 2 bases and J by 1 base, with 5 bases of the junction left unmatched. This CDR3 has 16 residues. Per germline, CDR1 MNHEY and CDR2 SVGAGI.

As DNA, the CDR3 is TGCAGTGCTGCCCTAAACACTGAAGCTTTCTTT. It yields the protein CSAALNTEAFF. V gene TRBV20-1 combines with J gene TRBJ1-1; the D is unclear. The CDR3 extends over 11 amino acids. Trimming removed 5 bases from V and 2 bases from J, with 6 bases in between. Germline V gene data show CDR1 as DFQATT and CDR2 as SNEGSKA (reference sequence).

The chain carries TRBV2 and TRBJ1-5, with D unclear. Between the trimmed V and J ends, which lost 8 bases and 0 bases, there was a span of 8 bases. Germline V CDR1 and CDR2: SNHLY, FYNNEI. This CDR3 is 13 amino acids long. The CDR3 loop is CASVPGSNQPQHF. The DNA of the CDR3 is TGTGCCAGCGTTCCAGGTAGCAATCAGCCCCAGCATTTT. The full variable domain, rest sourced from reference TRBV2 and TRBJ1-5, is EPEVTQTPSHQVTQMGQEVILRCVPISNHLYFYWYRQILGQKVEFLVSFYNNEISEKSEIFDDQFSVERPDGSNFTLKIRSTKLEDSAMYFCASVPGSNQPQHFGDGTRLSIL.

The CDR3: CASRTGGITEAFF. Written as DNA, the CDR3 is TGTGCCAGCAGGACAGGGGGAATCACTGAAGCTTTCTTT. The V call is TRBV28, the J call TRBJ1-1; 9 bases are a match to TRBD1. This CDR3 has 13 residues. J was trimmed by 4 bases and V by 6 bases; bases with no gene match: 3. Germline loops: CDR1 MDHEN, CDR2 SYDVKM.

The V call is TRBV7-9, the J call TRBJ2-1, with 10 bases that match TRBD2. The CDR3 is 17 residues long. Germline trimming cut 5 bases from V and 7 bases from J; bases unmatched to any gene: 14. Germline CDR1 is SEHNR and CDR2 is FQNEAQ (reference sequence). The CDR3 DNA follows: TGTGCCAGCAGCACCTACCCTGGACTAGCGGCAGGGAATGAGCAGTTCTTC. This gives the protein CASSTYPGLAAGNEQFF.

J is TRBJ2-1 and V is TRBV6-4; D call uncertain. The CDR3 spans 16 residues. In germline, CDR1 is MRHNA, CDR2 SNTAGT. The ends were cut back, 8 bases at V and 0 bases at J, with 17 bases in the middle. The CDR3 sequence is CASSVGAYSSYNEQFF. The CDR3 DNA reads as TGTGCCAGCTCTGTCGGAGCGTATAGCTCCTACAATGAGCAGTTCTTC.